Shown below are 28 T cell receptor beta chains from a single sample sequenced in a study of PD-L1 blockade in urothelial cancer. Profiling relied on immunoSEQ multiplex PCR, and the TCRdb table lists in-frame clones only, not all of them. This table holds 40,000 to 55,000 clones, around 86% found once. Documented time point: peripheral blood 6 weeks after treatment start. This specimen was PBMCs, taken around atezolizumab (anti-PD-L1) treatment. These receptors originate from a man aged 55 to 69 with urothelial cancer.

The chain is built from TRBV29-1 and TRBJ1-4, with D uncertain. CDR1 and CDR2 (germline): SQVTM, ANQGSEA. The CDR3 has 12 amino acids. V shed 4 bases and J shed 2 bases, with 5 bases lying between them. The CDR3 DNA sequence: TGCAGCGTTGGCGAGACTAATGAAAAACTGTTTTTT. This codes for CSVGETNEKLFF.

J is TRBJ1-2 and V is TRBV9; 12 bases align to TRBD1. The CDR3 sequence is 16 residues long. Germline CDR1 reads SGDLS; CDR2 reads YYNGEE. V gave up 4 bases and J gave up 7 bases; unmatched junction bases: 11. CDR3: CASSPGSGQGALGYTF. The CDR3 nucleotides read TGTGCCAGCAGCCCAGGGTCGGGACAGGGGGCTCTTGGCTACACCTTC.

The CDR3 coding sequence is TGCGCCAGCGGAAAACGGCCGGTGACTAGCGGGGGGGCCCAAGAGACCCAGTACTTC. Translating gives CASGKRPVTSGGAQETQYF. This sequence joins TRBV5-1 and TRBJ2-5; 14 bases match TRBD2. Germline CDR1 SGHRS, CDR2 YFSETQ. Losses at the gene ends were 7 bases for V and 1 base for J; bases not matched to a gene: 15. This CDR3 has 19 amino acids.

This chain uses TRBV4-1 with TRBJ2-5, with 9 bases identical to TRBD1. The ends lost 0 bases at V and 4 bases at J; junction bases unmatched: 6. Germline CDR1 and CDR2: MGHRA and YSYEKL. CDR3 length: 16 residues. The CDR3 DNA reads as TGCGCCAGCAGCCAAGATCCCGGGACAGGGCGAGAGACCCAGTACTTC. Its translation is CASSQDPGTGRETQYF.

The gene calls are TRBV5-4 and TRBJ2-7; 7 bases agree with TRBD1. Germline CDR1 reads SGHNT; CDR2 reads YYREEE (reference sequence). The CDR3 is 13 amino acids. The trim removed 2 bases at V and 2 bases at J, leaving 1 base unmatched. The DNA for the CDR3 is TGTGCCAGCAGCTTCACAGGGGCCTACGAGCAGTACTTC. Residues: CASSFTGAYEQYF.

The CDR3 region has the DNA TGTGCCAGCGGGCAGGGGGCTGCCAACTATGGCTACACCTTC. Translated, it gives CASGQGAANYGYTF. This chain joins TRBV14 and TRBJ1-2, with TRBD1 matching over 8 bases. Germline assignment: CDR1 SGHDN and CDR2 FVKESK. The V gene end was trimmed by 8 bases and the J gene end by 2 bases; junction bases not matched to a gene: 7. This CDR3 is 14 amino acids long.

This chain links TRBV28 with TRBJ2-7; D is perhaps TRBD1 (6 bases). This CDR3 comprises 14 residues. CDR1 and CDR2 from the germline V gene are MDHEN and SYDVKM. Trimming stripped 6 bases from V and 5 bases from J, with 17 bases between. CDR3 nucleotide sequence: TGTGCCAGCAGCCGTCCTCTGGGACAAAACGAGCAGTACTTC. Translating gives CASSRPLGQNEQYF. Combining the CDR3 with reference TRBV28 and TRBJ2-7 gives the whole variable domain DVKVTQSSRYLVKRTGEKVFLECVQDMDHENMFWYRQDPGLGLRLIYFSYDVKMKEKGDIPEGYSVSREKKERFSLILESASTNQTSMYLCASSRPLGQNEQYFGPGTRLTVT.

The chain is built from TRBV7-3 and TRBJ2-7; 7 positions agree with TRBD1. The germline CDR1 and CDR2 sequences are SGHTA and FQGTGA. V was pared by 0 bases and J by 2 bases, with 4 bases of the junction left unmatched. The CDR3 is 15 amino acids. In nucleotides, the CDR3 is TGTGCCAGCAGCTTAACAGGGGGCGGAACCTACGAGCAGTACTTC. Residues: CASSLTGGGTYEQYF.

The chain carries TRBV30 and TRBJ1-3, with no clear D. CDR1 and CDR2 (germline): GTSNPN, SVGIG (reference sequence). V was cut by 2 bases and J by 0 bases, with 5 bases left in between. This CDR3 spans 13 amino acids. This CDR3 is CAWSPSSGNTIYF. For the CDR3, the DNA is TGTGCCTGGAGTCCCAGCTCTGGAAACACCATATATTTT.

This chain joins TRBV11-1 and TRBJ1-1, with D perhaps TRBD1 (5 bases). The CDR3 sequence is 16 residues long. Germline values: CDR1 SGHAT, CDR2 FQDESV (reference sequence). V lost 1 base, J lost 0 bases, and 12 bases lay in between. The CDR3 loop reads CASSLGAGRMNTEAFF. Here the CDR3 DNA reads TGTGCCAGCAGCTTAGGGGCAGGGAGGATGAACACTGAAGCTTTCTTT.

This clone turned up a few times. The rearrangement uses TRBV5-5 and TRBJ1-6; D gene uncertain. From germline, CDR1 is SGHKS and CDR2 YYEKEE (reference sequence). Trimming took 0 bases from V and 6 from J, leaving 4 bases between them. The CDR3 is 13 residues long. The CDR3, as DNA: TGTGCCAGCAGCTTGGGGGCTAATTCACCCCTCCACTTT. Encoded protein: CASSLGANSPLHF. Drawing the rest from reference TRBV5-5 and TRBJ1-6, the complete variable domain is DAGVTQSPTHLIKTRGQQVTLRCSPISGHKSVSWYQQVLGQGPQFIFQYYEKEERGRGNFPDRFSARQFPNYSSELNVNALLLGDSALYLCASSLGANSPLHFGNGTRLTVT.

The CDR3 is CSVEDGQGAYEQYF. The DNA for the CDR3 is TGCAGCGTTGAAGACGGACAGGGGGCCTACGAGCAGTACTTC. This chain joins TRBV29-1 and TRBJ2-7; TRBD1 aligns across 10 bases. With V trimmed by 0 bases and J by 2 bases, 1 base remained unmatched. CDR3 length equals 14 residues. Germline V gene lookup returns CDR1 SQVTM and CDR2 ANQGSEA.

The chain has TRBV5-1 and TRBJ1-2, with TRBD1 matching 7 bases. CDR1 and CDR2 (germline): SGHRS, YFSETQ. The CDR3 loop spans 14 amino acids. Germline trimming cut 4 bases from V and 6 bases from J; bases unmatched to any gene: 9. The CDR3 nucleotides read TGCGCCAGCAGCGCATCCGGGACAGCGAATGGCTACACCTTC. Translating it yields CASSASGTANGYTF.

This chain connects TRBV2 to TRBJ2-6, with D unresolved. The V gene lost 5 bases and the J gene lost 0 bases, with 8 bases spanning the gap. This CDR3 contains 15 residues. CDR1 and CDR2 from the germline V gene are SNHLY and FYNNEI. In nucleotides, the CDR3 is TGTGCCAGCAGTCTCCGTCGCTCTGGGGCCAACGTCCTGACTTTC. It encodes CASSLRRSGANVLTF.

A few counts support this clone. J is TRBJ1-3 and V is TRBV30; 7 bases align to TRBD1. This CDR3 comprises 13 residues. The germline V gene has CDR1 GTSNPN and CDR2 SVGIG (reference sequence). Losses at the gene ends were 4 bases for V and 6 bases for J; bases not matched to a gene: 6. CDR3 sequence (DNA): TGTGCCTGGACACAGGGGACTCCAAACACCATATATTTT. As protein: CAWTQGTPNTIYF. Full variable domain (remainder filled in from reference TRBV30 and TRBJ1-3): SQTIHQWPATLVQPVGSPLSLECTVEGTSNPNLYWYRQAAGRGLQLLFYSVGIGQISSEVPQNLSASRPQDRQFILSSKKLLLSDSGFYLCAWTQGTPNTIYFGEGSWLTVV.

The CDR3 is CASSLSGTSLSTDTQYF. The CDR3, as DNA: TGTGCCAGCAGTTTATCTGGGACTAGCCTTAGCACAGATACGCAGTATTTT. The V gene is TRBV27, the J gene TRBJ2-3, with TRBD2 matching 9 bases. There are 17 residues in the CDR3. J gave up 0 bases and V 0 bases, and 4 bases lay outside the gene matches. Germline V gene lookup returns CDR1 MNHEY and CDR2 SMNVEV (reference sequence).

The V and J genes are TRBV4-1 and TRBJ1-2; D may be TRBD1 (6 bases). The V end lost 5 bases, the J end lost 2 bases, and 21 bases lay between the germline ends. This CDR3 region has 17 residues. The V gene's germline CDR1 is MGHRA and CDR2 YSYEKL. The CDR3 spells CASSLRQVGQGNYGYTF. CDR3 nucleotide sequence: TGCGCCAGCAGCTTACGACAGGTCGGGCAGGGCAACTATGGCTACACCTTC.

CDR3 protein: CASSYSKGLQPQHF. As DNA, the CDR3 is TGTGCCAGCAGTTACTCGAAGGGGCTTCAGCCCCAGCATTTT. The V gene is TRBV6-5, the J gene TRBJ1-5, with D maybe TRBD1 (5 bases). The CDR3 covers 14 residues. Trimming cost V 0 bases and J 6 bases, with 9 bases left between them. Germline CDR1 MNHEY, CDR2 SVGAGI.

The chain has TRBV11-2 and TRBJ1-2; 9 nucleotides line up with TRBD1. CDR3 length equals 15 residues. Per the germline V gene, CDR1 is SGHAT and CDR2 is FQNNGV. The J segment lost 1 base and the V segment lost 4 bases, leaving 4 bases of the junction unmatched. Here the CDR3 DNA reads TGTGCCAGCAGCTCACCGGACAGGGGTAACTATGGCTACACCTTC. This gives the protein CASSSPDRGNYGYTF.

V and J are TRBV19 and TRBJ2-3, with 9 bases matching TRBD1. This CDR3 has 15 residues. The trim removed 5 bases at V and 6 bases at J, leaving 9 bases unmatched. From germline, CDR1 is LNHDA and CDR2 SQIVND (reference sequence). For the CDR3, the DNA is TGTGCCAGTAGTTCCTCCGGGACAGGGTGGGATACGCAGTATTTT. Residues: CASSSSGTGWDTQYF.

This chain connects TRBV10-3 to TRBJ2-7; maybe TRBD1 (6 bases). Trimming stripped 6 bases from V and 7 bases from J, with 13 bases between. Germline V gene data show CDR1 as ENHRY and CDR2 as SYGVKD. The CDR3 extends over 12 amino acids. The CDR3 DNA is TGTGCCATCAGGGGCGACAGGTTGGAGCAGTACTTC. The encoded protein is CAIRGDRLEQYF.

CDR3: CATQDYATNEKLFF. In nucleotides, the CDR3 is TGTGCCACCCAGGATTATGCAACTAATGAAAAACTGTTTTTT. The chain carries TRBV6-1 and TRBJ1-4; no definite D call. The CDR3 is made up of 14 amino acids. The ends were cut back, 10 bases at V and 0 bases at J, with 12 bases in the middle. CDR1 MNHNS and CDR2 SASEGT come from the germline V gene.

This rearrangement joins TRBV7-9 to TRBJ2-1; the D is unclear. The germline V and J ends were trimmed by 4 bases and 4 bases, with 5 bases remaining between them. The CDR3 consists of 12 residues. Germline V CDR1 and CDR2: SEHNR, FQNEAQ (reference sequence). DNA of the CDR3: TGTGCCAGCAGCTCCCATTACAATGAGCAGTTCTTC. Translating it yields CASSSHYNEQFF.

The chain is built from TRBV5-8 and TRBJ2-5; D is possibly TRBD2 (5 bases). The V gene's germline CDR1 is SGHTS and CDR2 YDEGEE. CDR3 size: 13 residues. Trimming shortened V by 5 bases and J by 7 bases, and 15 bases separated the two germline ends. Here the CDR3 DNA reads TGTGCCAGCAGAGGAAACGTACGGGGGACCCAGTACTTC. This sequence encodes CASRGNVRGTQYF.

The chain joins TRBV5-3 to TRBJ1-2; possibly TRBD1 for D (6 bases). TRBV5-3 qualifies as an ORF whose function is uncertain. Trimming removed 1 base from V and 4 bases from J, with 8 bases in between. The CDR3 is made up of 13 amino acids. CDR3 protein: CARSLRTVYGYTF. CDR3 DNA: TGTGCCAGAAGCTTGAGGACAGTCTATGGCTACACCTTC.

V is TRBV30 and J is TRBJ1-5; 10 bases line up with TRBD1. The CDR3 extends over 16 amino acids. With 0 bases clipped from V and 1 base from J, the junction kept 3 bases outside the gene matches. CDR1 GTSNPN and CDR2 SVGIG come from the germline V gene (reference sequence). CDR3 nucleotide sequence: TGTGCCTGGAGTGTATGGGACAGGGGAAGCAATCAGCCCCAGCATTTT. Protein sequence: CAWSVWDRGSNQPQHF.

This clone was detected only once. The chain uses TRBV19 and TRBJ1-2; 9 bases align to TRBD1. Germline CDR1 LNHDA, CDR2 SQIVND (reference sequence). The CDR3 is made up of 16 amino acids. J was trimmed by 8 bases and V by 7 bases; bases with no gene match: 17. CDR3 sequence reads: CASTNRDRVPVGGYTF. CDR3 nucleotide sequence: TGTGCCAGTACTAACCGGGACAGGGTCCCAGTGGGAGGCTACACCTTC.

This chain uses TRBV9 with TRBJ2-1, with a possible D match to TRBD1 (6 bases). Trimming took 0 bases from V and 12 from J, leaving 25 bases between them. Germline CDR1 is SGDLS and CDR2 is YYNGEE. This CDR3 contains 17 residues. CDR3 protein: CASSVARTGPQMSGQFF. As DNA, the CDR3 is TGTGCCAGCAGCGTAGCTAGAACAGGGCCCCAGATGAGTGGGCAGTTCTTC.